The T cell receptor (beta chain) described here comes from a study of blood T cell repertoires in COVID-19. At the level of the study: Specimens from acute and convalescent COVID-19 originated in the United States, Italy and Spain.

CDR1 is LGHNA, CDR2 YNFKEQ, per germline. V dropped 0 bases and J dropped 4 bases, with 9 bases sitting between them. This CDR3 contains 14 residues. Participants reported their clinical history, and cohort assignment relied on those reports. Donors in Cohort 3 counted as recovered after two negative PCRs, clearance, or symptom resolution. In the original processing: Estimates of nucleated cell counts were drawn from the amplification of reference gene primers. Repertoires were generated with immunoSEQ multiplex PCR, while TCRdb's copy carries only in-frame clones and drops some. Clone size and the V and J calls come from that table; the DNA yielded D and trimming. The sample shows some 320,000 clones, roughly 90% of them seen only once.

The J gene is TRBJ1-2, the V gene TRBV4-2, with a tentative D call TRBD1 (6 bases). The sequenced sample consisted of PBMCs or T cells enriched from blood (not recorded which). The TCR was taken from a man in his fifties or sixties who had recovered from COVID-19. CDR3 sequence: CASSQERGGYGYTF. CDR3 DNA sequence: TGTGCCAGCAGCCAAGAAAGGGGGGGCTATGGCTACACCTTC.